This T cell receptor beta chain was identified during a study of T-cell memory formation after mild COVID-19. Study-wide findings and caveats: Pre-infection memory showed some responding clones, and this suggested that cross-reactive memory joined. Chiefly within CM and EM were the contracting CD4+ clones; CD8+ ones were within EMRA.

With respect to this clonotype: What it recognizes is unknown.

Germline values: CDR1 KGHDR, CDR2 SFDVKD. V was clipped by 0 bases and J by 2 bases, with 10 bases between them. The length of the CDR3 is 16 residues. TCRdb independently ran MiXCR on the 5' RACE reads; one entry per CDR3 protein. The table includes some 200,000 distinct CDR3 sequences, approximately 10% detected once. This TCR was recovered from a man aged 18-30 years who had mild COVID-19 (a few samples of this study predate the infection). Cell type and time point are not known. Sequenced sample: PBMCs or a T cell subset sorted from them (not recorded which). This chain links TRBV24-1 with TRBJ2-1, with D perhaps assigned TRBD1 or TRBD2 (6 bases each). CDR3 DNA: TGTGCCACCAGTGATTTGACGGGGGCCACCTACAATGAGCAGTTCTTC. This gives the protein CATSDLTGATYNEQFF.